This T cell receptor (beta chain) was captured by sequencing in a study of memory CD4+ T cells and cytomegalovirus serostatus (dated by TCRdb to the late 2010s). General notes on the study: The cohort comprised 33 healthy Belgian adults, 9 CMV seropositive and around 24 CMV seronegative. The study sequenced CD4+ memory TCRbeta repertoires of a Belgian cohort with known cytomegalovirus serostatus to replicate a published TCR-based CMV serostatus classifier. Overall study results and their limits: Only CD4+CD45RO+ memory cells were sequenced, in contrast to the original study, in which naive and memory CD4+ and CD8+ populations were covered. The results were interpreted as suggesting that the CMV-associated TCR signature is mostly present in the CD4+ memory repertoire. Of around 160 previously reported CMV-associated TCRbeta sequences, over 65 appeared in the CD4+ memory repertoires, each in one to five individuals. For CMV serostatus prediction, a median bootstrapped AUC of approximately 0.95 was reached with the original framework, and a median bootstrapped AUC of roughly 0.9 was reached with a US-trained random forest. On the Belgian cohort, the classifier built on the original framework reached a median bootstrapped AUC of around 0.95, with a 95% CI of 0.76-1.00.

To note about this clone: It has no known antigen specificity. No base quality information exists; no much larger clone differs at one position.

The Quick-DNA Microprep Kit was used to extract genomic DNA from the sorted cells. Amplification of TCRbeta DNA was done with the immunoSEQ hsTCRbeta kit, following the protocol from the manufacturer. TCRbeta libraries were sequenced on an Illumina MiSeq instrument. In the paper's pipeline: Once out-of-frame sequences had been removed, 2,204,828 distinct TCRbeta sequences were left, which works out to an average of around 73,000 per individual. Each individual was scored according to the count of fewer than 200 previously reported CMV-associated TCRbeta sequences and the total productive distinct TCRbeta count. A beta-binomial model was reimplemented in Python, and random forests from scikit-learn, run with default parameters, were trained on data from the US cohort. Classifier performance on the Belgian cohort was reported as the median AUC with percentile confidence intervals calculated over 10,000 bootstrap iterations. Held by TCRdb, this immuneACCESS table contains in-frame sequences only and omits some clones. Under half of the omission traces to an unresolved V gene where checked; the cause of the rest is unknown. V and J calls and clone size are given by that table; D and trimming were obtained from the DNA. Present in this sample are some 46,000 clones, 60% to 80% of which were seen just once. The top ten clonotypes cover 0.61% of the sample.

From the cysteine through the phenylalanine, the CDR3 covers 16 amino acids. Solely the CDR3 DNA is kept, with 48 bases framed from the first base. Via the germline V gene, CDR1 is MRHNA and CDR2 SNTAGT. The germline V end is reduced by 6 bases and the J end by 0 bases; junction bases left unmatched: 8. Single viable CD3+CD4+CD8-CD45RO+ cells were sorted as memory CD4+ T cells on a FACSAria II. CMV serostatus was determined with a Roche Elecsys assay detecting serum IgG against CMV pp150, pp28, p38 and p52. Once the samples were thawed, total CD4+ T cells were enriched through positive selection using CD4 magnetic microbeads. The samples came from a different study that was designed specifically to examine the CD4+ T cell memory repertoire. Peripheral blood mononuclear cells were isolated and cryopreserved according to standard operating procedures, and serum was stored at -80 degrees C. Staining used CD3-PerCP (BW264/56), CD4-APC (RPA-T4), CD45RO-PE (UCHT1) and CD8-Pacific Orange (3B5) antibodies, with Sytox blue excluding non-viable cells.

Input material: memory CD4+ T cells from blood. This TCR was sampled from an adult in good health and CMV-seronegative. The chain is made from TRBV6-4 and TRBJ2-1; 7 bases in the junction line up with TRBD1. The CDR3 is CASSVDRASSYNEQFF. The base sequence is TGTGCCAGCAGCGTAGACAGGGCCAGCTCCTACAATGAGCAGTTCTTC.